This passage covers 14 T cell receptor beta chains from one sample sequenced in a study of cytomegalovirus exposure and HLA in healthy donors. Researchers ran the PCR with 60 Vbeta and 13 Jbeta primers. Generated by immunoSEQ multiplex PCR, the TCRdb table keeps only in-frame clones and is missing some. The sample comprises hundreds of thousands of clones, 70% to 90% of which are singletons, and 2% to 3% rests with the top ten. The sequenced material came from PBMCs. These receptors all come from a woman aged 18-35 years in good health and CMV-seronegative.

The rearrangement links TRBV27 to TRBJ2-1, with TRBD2 matching 8 bases. Germline V gene sequence: CDR1 MNHEY, CDR2 SMNVEV (reference sequence). Trimming took 8 bases from V and 5 from J; bases not matched to a gene: 5. The CDR3 sequence is 13 residues long. This CDR3 reads CASARGENNEQFF. The CDR3 nucleotides are TGTGCCAGCGCGCGGGGGGAAAACAATGAGCAGTTCTTC.

This clone was seen a few times. Other DNA variants within this sample encode the same CDR3. The chain combines TRBV5-1 with TRBJ1-2; a possible D gene is TRBD1 (5 bases). V was trimmed by 0 bases and J by 2 bases, leaving 5 bases between them. The germline V gene has CDR1 SGHRS and CDR2 YFSETQ. The CDR3 runs to 13 residues. Written as DNA, the CDR3 is TGCGCCAGCAGCTTGGGGGGCAACTATGGCTACACCTTC. Protein sequence: CASSLGGNYGYTF.

The J gene is TRBJ1-5, the V gene TRBV27, with D perhaps TRBD1 (5 bases). The CDR3 has 14 amino acids. V gave up 5 bases and J gave up 3 bases, with 11 bases separating them. Germline lookup yields CDR1 MNHEY and CDR2 SMNVEV (reference sequence). CDR3 sequence (DNA): TGTGCCAGCAGTAATCAGGGAATCAATCAGCCCCAGCATTTT. It yields the protein CASSNQGINQPQHF.

The chain has TRBV5-6 and TRBJ2-7; D remains ambiguous. The CDR3 consists of 14 residues. Trimming left V 2 bases short and J 3 bases short, with 12 bases between. CDR1 is SGHDT and CDR2 is YYEEEE in the germline V gene. The CDR3 here is CASSFGGSLYEQYF. The CDR3 bases are TGTGCCAGCAGCTTCGGCGGTAGCCTCTACGAGCAGTACTTC.

This chain joins TRBV27 and TRBJ2-7; no clear D gene. The V end was cut by 4 bases, the J end by 5 bases, with 9 bases between. CDR1 MNHEY and CDR2 SMNVEV come from the germline V gene (reference sequence). The CDR3 length is 12 residues. The CDR3 DNA reads TGTGCCAGCAGTTCCCCTGCAGACGAGCAGTACTTC. Translated, it gives CASSSPADEQYF.

The rearrangement links TRBV7-8 to TRBJ2-3, with D perhaps TRBD2 (7 bases). The CDR3 covers 18 residues. The V and J ends lost 2 bases and 1 base respectively, with 19 bases between them. In germline, CDR1 is SGHVS, CDR2 FQNEAQ. The CDR3, as DNA: TGTGCCAGCAGCTTAAGTGGGGGGGCCTACCTTCGCACAGATACGCAGTATTTT. Protein product: CASSLSGGAYLRTDTQYF. Filled out from reference TRBV7-8 and TRBJ2-3, the complete variable domain reads GAGVSQSPRYKVAKRGQDVALRCDPISGHVSLFWYQQALGQGPEFLTYFQNEAQLDKSGLPSDRFFAERPEGSVSTLKIQRTQQEDSAVYLCASSLSGGAYLRTDTQYFGPGTRLTVL.

The J gene is TRBJ2-3, the V gene TRBV2; 9 bases are shared with TRBD1. The CDR3 totals 17 residues. Germline V gene sequence: CDR1 SNHLY, CDR2 FYNNEI. Losses at the gene ends were 3 bases for V and 1 base for J; bases not matched to a gene: 8. CDR3 amino acids: CASSDDDRTGGTDTQYF. CDR3 in DNA: TGTGCCAGCAGTGATGATGATCGGACAGGGGGCACAGATACGCAGTATTTT.

The chain carries TRBV7-3 and TRBJ2-3; no definite D call. The V end was cut by 8 bases, the J end by 5 bases, with 20 bases between. The germline gives CDR1 SGHTA, CDR2 FQGTGA. The CDR3 consists of 15 residues. DNA of the CDR3: TGTGCCAGCCCAGCTTGTATCTTTAGAGGAGATACGCAGTATTTT. Its protein is CASPACIFRGDTQYF. Full variable domain (missing parts from reference TRBV7-3 and TRBJ2-3): GAGVSQTPSNKVTEKGKYVELRCDPISGHTALYWYRQSLGQGPEFLIYFQGTGAADDSGLPNDRFFAVRPEGSVSTLKIQRTERGDSAVYLCASPACIFRGDTQYFGPGTRLTVL.

The chain joins TRBV5-4 to TRBJ2-7; 8 bases match TRBD1. The CDR3 totals 14 residues. In germline, CDR1 is SGHNT, CDR2 YYREEE (reference sequence). Germline trimming cut 2 bases from V and 3 bases from J; bases unmatched to any gene: 4. CDR3 residues: CASSFSDRGYEQYF. CDR3 nucleotide sequence: TGTGCCAGCAGCTTCTCAGACAGGGGCTACGAGCAGTACTTC.

The sample holds a few counts of this clone. V usage is TRBV7-6 and J usage is TRBJ2-1; 8 positions match TRBD2. The V segment lost 8 bases and the J segment 10 bases; nucleotides outside the gene matches: 16. CDR1 is SGHVS, CDR2 FNYEAQ, per germline. This CDR3 region has 15 residues. The CDR3 protein is CASVRSPRGVGEQFF. Written as DNA, the CDR3 is TGTGCCAGCGTCAGGAGTCCGCGGGGGGTAGGGGAGCAGTTCTTC.

J is TRBJ1-1 and V is TRBV25-1; D gene ambiguous. The germline V gene encodes CDR1 MGHDK and CDR2 SYGVNS. Trimming removed 4 bases from V and 1 base from J, with 4 bases in between. The CDR3 extends over 12 amino acids. CDR3 amino acids: CASSAGNTEAFF. The CDR3 DNA sequence: TGTGCCAGCAGTGCAGGGAACACTGAAGCTTTCTTT. The variable domain in full, with the rest retrieved from reference TRBV25-1 and TRBJ1-1, is EADIYQTPRYLVIGTGKKITLECSQTMGHDKMYWYQQDPGMELHLIHYSYGVNSTEKGDLSSESTVSRIRTEHFPLTLESARPSHTSQYLCASSAGNTEAFFGQGTRLTVV.

The rearrangement uses TRBV14 and TRBJ1-6; D perhaps matches TRBD1 (5 bases). The germline gives CDR1 SGHDN, CDR2 FVKESK. V lost 2 bases and J lost 0, with 11 bases in between. The CDR3 spans 17 residues. This chain's CDR3 is CASSQRGGSSYNSPLHF. Here the CDR3 DNA reads TGTGCCAGCAGCCAACGTGGGGGGAGCTCCTATAATTCACCCCTCCACTTT. The full variable domain, rest sourced from reference TRBV14 and TRBJ1-6, is EAGVTQFPSHSVIEKGQTVTLRCDPISGHDNLYWYRRVMGKEIKFLLHFVKESKQDESGMPNNRFLAERTGGTYSTLKVQPAELEDSGVYFCASSQRGGSSYNSPLHFGNGTRLTVT.

J is TRBJ2-7 and V is TRBV7-6, with D tentatively TRBD1 (5 bases). Per the germline V gene, CDR1 is SGHVS and CDR2 is FNYEAQ. Trimming left V 1 base short and J 0 bases short, with 13 bases between. The CDR3 totals 16 residues. The CDR3 sequence is CASSLGQGSVSYEQYF. In DNA form, the CDR3 reads TGTGCCAGCAGCTTAGGTCAGGGTTCCGTCTCCTACGAGCAGTACTTC.

Of note for this clone: Other DNA sequences in the same sample also yield this CDR3. The rearrangement uses TRBV5-1 and TRBJ2-7; a weak D match, TRBD2 (6 bases). CDR3 size: 14 residues. Germline CDR1 SGHRS, CDR2 YFSETQ. Deletions cut 0 bases from V and 1 base from J, with 8 bases between. The chain's CDR3 is CASSLAGGSYEQYF. CDR3 bases: TGCGCCAGCAGCTTGGCCGGGGGATCCTACGAGCAGTACTTC. Looking up the rest from reference TRBV5-1 and TRBJ2-7 gives the full variable domain: KAGVTQTPRYLIKTRGQQVTLSCSPISGHRSVSWYQQTPGQGLQFLFEYFSETQRNKGNFPGRFSGRQFSNSRSEMNVSTLELGDSALYLCASSLAGGSYEQYFGPGTRLTVT.